The sequence of this TCR beta chain was determined in a study of CD8 T cells in Susac syndrome. Germline CDR1 is SGHTA and CDR2 is FQGNSA. Trimming pared 7 bases from V and 2 bases from J, leaving 16 bases between. The CDR3 consists of 15 residues. The authors carried out high-throughput sequencing of TCR beta. They applied it to CD8+ and CD4+ T cells obtained from blood. Negative isolation yielded CD4+ and CD8+ T cells, and FACS enriched TEMRA cells. Random hexamers primed reverse transcription of about 0.45 to 1 ug RNA. An immunoSEQ multiplex PCR generated amplified TCR beta CDR3 products spanning 54 Vbeta and 13 Jbeta. Each CDR3 protein is one row after TCRdb ran MiXCR on the immunoSEQ multiplex PCR reads. The sample includes 150,000 to 200,000 distinct CDR3 sequences, approximately 93% seen only once; the top ten take more than 0.08%.

Sequenced material: CD4+ T cells from PBMCs. This chain connects TRBV7-2 to TRBJ2-3; D unresolved. This receptor was taken from a human donor with multiple sclerosis. CDR3 protein: CASTPTKRVTDTQYF. The CDR3 DNA sequence: TGTGCCAGCACCCCGACCAAACGGGTCACAGATACGCAGTATTTT.